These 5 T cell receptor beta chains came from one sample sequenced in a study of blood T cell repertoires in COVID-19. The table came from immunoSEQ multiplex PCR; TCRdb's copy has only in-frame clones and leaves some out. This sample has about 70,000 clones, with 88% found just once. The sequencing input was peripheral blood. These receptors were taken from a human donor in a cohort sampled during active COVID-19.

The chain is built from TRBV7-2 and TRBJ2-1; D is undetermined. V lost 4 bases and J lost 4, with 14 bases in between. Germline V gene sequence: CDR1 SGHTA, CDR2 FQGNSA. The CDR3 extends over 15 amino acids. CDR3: CASSSSYGSYNEQFF. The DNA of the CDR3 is TGTGCCAGCAGCTCCTCTTACGGGTCTTACAATGAGCAGTTCTTC.

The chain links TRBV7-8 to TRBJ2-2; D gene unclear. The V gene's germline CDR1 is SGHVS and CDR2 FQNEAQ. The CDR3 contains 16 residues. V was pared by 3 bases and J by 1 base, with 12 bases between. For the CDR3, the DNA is TGTGCCAGCAGCTTGTTCGGGTTAATGAACACCGGGGAGCTGTTTTTT. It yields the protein CASSLFGLMNTGELFF.

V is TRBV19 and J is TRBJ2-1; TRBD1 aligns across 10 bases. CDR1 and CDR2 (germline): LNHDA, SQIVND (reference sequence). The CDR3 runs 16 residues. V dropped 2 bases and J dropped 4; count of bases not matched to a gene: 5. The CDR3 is CASSITGTGEYNEQFF. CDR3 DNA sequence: TGTGCCAGTAGTATAACCGGGACAGGGGAATACAATGAGCAGTTCTTC.

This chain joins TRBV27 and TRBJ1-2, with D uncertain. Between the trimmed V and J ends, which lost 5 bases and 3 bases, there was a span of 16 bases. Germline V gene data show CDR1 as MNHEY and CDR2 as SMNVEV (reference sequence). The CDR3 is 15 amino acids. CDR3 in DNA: TGTGCCAGCAGTACCCGGGAGGATTCTTACTATGGCTACACCTTC. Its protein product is CASSTREDSYYGYTF.

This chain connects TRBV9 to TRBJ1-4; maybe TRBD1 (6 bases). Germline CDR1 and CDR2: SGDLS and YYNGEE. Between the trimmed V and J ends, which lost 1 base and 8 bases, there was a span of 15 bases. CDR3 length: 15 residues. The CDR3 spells CASSVSPSGVEKLFF. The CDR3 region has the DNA TGTGCCAGCAGCGTATCCCCCTCAGGGGTCGAAAAACTGTTTTTT.